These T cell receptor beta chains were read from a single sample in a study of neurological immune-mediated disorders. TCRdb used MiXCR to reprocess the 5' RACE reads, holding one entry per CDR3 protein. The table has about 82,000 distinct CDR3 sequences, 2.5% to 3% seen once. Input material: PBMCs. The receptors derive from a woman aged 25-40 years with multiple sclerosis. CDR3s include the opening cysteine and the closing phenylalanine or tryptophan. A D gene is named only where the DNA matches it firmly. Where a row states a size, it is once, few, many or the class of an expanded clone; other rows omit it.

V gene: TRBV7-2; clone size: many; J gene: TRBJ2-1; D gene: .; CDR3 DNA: TGTGCCAGCAGCGTTCAGTACAATGAGCAGTTCTTC; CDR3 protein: CASSVQYNEQFF
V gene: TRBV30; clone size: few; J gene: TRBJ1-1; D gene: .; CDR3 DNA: TGTGCCTGGATCCAGGCTCGGCGAGCTTTCTTT; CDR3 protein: CAWIQARRAFF
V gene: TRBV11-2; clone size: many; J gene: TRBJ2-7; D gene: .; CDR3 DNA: TGTGCCAGCAGCCCTGGGACGGCAACCTACGAGCAGTACTTC; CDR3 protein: CASSPGTATYEQYF
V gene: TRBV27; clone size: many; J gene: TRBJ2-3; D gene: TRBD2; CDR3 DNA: TGTGCCAGCGGAGGGATTAGCGGGAGGGGGACAGATACGCAGTATTTT; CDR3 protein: CASGGISGRGTDTQYF
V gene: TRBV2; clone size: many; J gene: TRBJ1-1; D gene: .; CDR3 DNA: TGTGCCAGCAGGGTAGACGGAACTGAAGCTTTCTTT; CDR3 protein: CASRVDGTEAFF
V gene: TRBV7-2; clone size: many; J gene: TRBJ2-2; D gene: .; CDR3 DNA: TGTGCCAGCAGCATAATTAGCGGGAACACCGGGGAGCTGTTTTTT; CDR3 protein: CASSIISGNTGELFF
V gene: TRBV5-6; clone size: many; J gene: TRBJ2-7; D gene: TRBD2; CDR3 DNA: TGTGCCAGCAGCGGTGGACTAGCGGGAGGCTACGAGCAGTACTTC; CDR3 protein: CASSGGLAGGYEQYF
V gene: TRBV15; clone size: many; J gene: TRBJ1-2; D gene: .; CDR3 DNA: TGTGCCACCAGACCCAAGGGGACCGGCTATGGCTACACCTTC; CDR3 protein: CATRPKGTGYGYTF
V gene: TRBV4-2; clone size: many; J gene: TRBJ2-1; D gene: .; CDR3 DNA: TGTGCCAGCAGCCGGGACTGGAGCTCCTACAATGAGCAGTTCTTC; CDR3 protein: CASSRDWSSYNEQFF
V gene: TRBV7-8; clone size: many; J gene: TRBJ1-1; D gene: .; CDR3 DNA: TGTGCCAGCAGCTTAAGAGAAATGAACACTGAAGCTTTCTTT; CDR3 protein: CASSLREMNTEAFF
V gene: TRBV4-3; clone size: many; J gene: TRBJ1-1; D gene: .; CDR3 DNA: TGCGCCAGCAGCCAAGATATGATAGGGAACACTGAAGCTTTCTTT; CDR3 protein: CASSQDMIGNTEAFF
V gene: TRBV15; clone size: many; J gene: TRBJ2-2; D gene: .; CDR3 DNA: TGTGCCACCAGCAGATCGAGGGCGCTAAGGGGGGAGCTGTTTTTT; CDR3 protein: CATSRSRALRGELFF
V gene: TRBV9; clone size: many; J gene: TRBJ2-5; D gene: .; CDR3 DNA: TGTGCCAGCAGCGAGAGGACGGTAGAAAAAGAGACCCAGTACTTC; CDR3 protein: CASSERTVEKETQYF
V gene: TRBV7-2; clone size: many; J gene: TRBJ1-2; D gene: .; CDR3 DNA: TGTGCCAGCAGTAAATTGGGGGGGAACTATGGCTACACCTTC; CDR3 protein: CASSKLGGNYGYTF
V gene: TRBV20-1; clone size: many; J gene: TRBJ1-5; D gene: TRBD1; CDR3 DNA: TGCAGTGCTAGGGGACAGGGAGATCAGCCCCAGCATTTT; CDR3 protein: CSARGQGDQPQHF
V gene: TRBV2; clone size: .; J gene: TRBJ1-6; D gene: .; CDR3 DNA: TGTGCCAGCAGTGAAAGATTCTATAATTCACCCCTCCACTTT; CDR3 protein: CASSERFYNSPLHF
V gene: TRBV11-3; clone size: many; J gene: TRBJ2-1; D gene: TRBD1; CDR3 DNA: TGTGCCAGCAGCCCCACCGTCCCGGGACAGGCTTCGCATGAGCAGTTCTTC; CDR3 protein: CASSPTVPGQASHEQFF
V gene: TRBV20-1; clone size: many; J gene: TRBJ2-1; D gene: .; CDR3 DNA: TGCAGTGCTAGCAACCATGAGCAGTTCTTC; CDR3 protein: CSASNHEQFF
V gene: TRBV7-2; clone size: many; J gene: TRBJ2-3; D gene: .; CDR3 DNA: TGTGCCAGCAGCTCGCAACAGGCCGTTGCAGATACGCAGTATTTT; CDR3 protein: CASSSQQAVADTQYF
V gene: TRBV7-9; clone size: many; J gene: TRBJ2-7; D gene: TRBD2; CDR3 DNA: TGTGCCAGCAGCTCGGGACTAGCGGTCTACGAGCAGTACTTC; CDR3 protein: CASSSGLAVYEQYF
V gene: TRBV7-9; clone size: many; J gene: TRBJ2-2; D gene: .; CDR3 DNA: TGTGCCAGCAGCTTATTTCAGAACACCGGGGAGCTGTTTTTT; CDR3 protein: CASSLFQNTGELFF
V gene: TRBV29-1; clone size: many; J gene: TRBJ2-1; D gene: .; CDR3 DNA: TGCAGCGTTGGGTCCCAGGGCGTTAGCTCCTACAATGAGCAGTTCTTC; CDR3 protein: CSVGSQGVSSYNEQFF
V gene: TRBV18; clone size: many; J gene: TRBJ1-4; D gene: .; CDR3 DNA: TGTGCCAGCTCGAACAGGGTCGGGCACGAAAAACTGTTTTTT; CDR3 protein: CASSNRVGHEKLFF
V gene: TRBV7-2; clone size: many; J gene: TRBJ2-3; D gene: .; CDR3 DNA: TGTGCCAGCAGCTTAGTGGAAAGAGGGCAGTATTTT; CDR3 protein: CASSLVERGQYF
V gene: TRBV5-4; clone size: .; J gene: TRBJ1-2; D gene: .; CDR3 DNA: TGTGCCAGCAGCTTTCCTGGCCCGGGAGGCTACACCTTC; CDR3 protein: CASSFPGPGGYTF
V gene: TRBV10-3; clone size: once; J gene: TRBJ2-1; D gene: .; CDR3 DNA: TGTGCCATCAGTCCATTAGGCGGCTCCTACAATGAGCAGTTCTTC; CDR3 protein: CAISPLGGSYNEQFF
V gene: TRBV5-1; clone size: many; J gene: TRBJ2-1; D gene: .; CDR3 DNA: TGCGCCAGCAGCTTGTCGGAAGGGCAGTTCTTC; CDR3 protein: CASSLSEGQFF
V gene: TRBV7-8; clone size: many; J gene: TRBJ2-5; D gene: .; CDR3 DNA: TGTGCCAGCAGCCCGACCAGAACCCGGACGTGGACCCAGTACTTC; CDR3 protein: CASSPTRTRTWTQYF
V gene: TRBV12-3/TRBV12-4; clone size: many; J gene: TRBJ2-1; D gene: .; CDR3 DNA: TGTGCCAGCAGCTCCGGCGGCGGACCCTACAATGAGCAGTTCTTC; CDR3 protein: CASSSGGGPYNEQFF
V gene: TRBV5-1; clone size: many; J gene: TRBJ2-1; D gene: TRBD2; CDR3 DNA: TGCGCCAGCAGCTTGGGCGGGAGTAGCCACAATGAGCAGTTCTTC; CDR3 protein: CASSLGGSSHNEQFF
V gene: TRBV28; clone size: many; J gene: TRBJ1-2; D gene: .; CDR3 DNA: TGTGCCAGCACCCTAGGTGACTATGGCTACACCTTC; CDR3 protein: CASTLGDYGYTF
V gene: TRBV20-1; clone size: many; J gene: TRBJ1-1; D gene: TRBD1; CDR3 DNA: TGCAGTGCTAGAAGATTCGGGACAGGGAACACTGAAGCTTTCTTT; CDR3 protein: CSARRFGTGNTEAFF
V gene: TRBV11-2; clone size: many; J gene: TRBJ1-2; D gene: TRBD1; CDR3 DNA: TGTGCCAGCAGCTTAGATGCTCGGGACAGTAATGGCTACACCTTC; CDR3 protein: CASSLDARDSNGYTF
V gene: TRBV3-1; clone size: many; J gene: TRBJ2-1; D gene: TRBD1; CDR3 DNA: TGTGCCAGCAGCCCTTACAGGGGCTTAAGCTCCTACAATGAGCAGTTCTTC; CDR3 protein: CASSPYRGLSSYNEQFF
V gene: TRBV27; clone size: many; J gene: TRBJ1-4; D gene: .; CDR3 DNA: TGTGCCAGCTTGGATGAAAAACTGTTTTTT; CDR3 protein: CASLDEKLFF
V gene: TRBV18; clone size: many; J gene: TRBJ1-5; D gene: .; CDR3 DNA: TGTGCCAGCTCACAGGGACATAGCAATCAGCCCCAGCATTTT; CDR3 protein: CASSQGHSNQPQHF
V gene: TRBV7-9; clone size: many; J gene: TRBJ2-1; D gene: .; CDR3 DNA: TGTGCCAGCAGCTCGGATGGAGGCGTCCGGGGCAATGAGCAGTTCTTC; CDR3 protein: CASSSDGGVRGNEQFF
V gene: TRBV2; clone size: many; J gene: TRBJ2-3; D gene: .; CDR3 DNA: TGTGCCACCGCCCCGGGGCTAGGGATGGATACGCAGTATTTT; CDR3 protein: CATAPGLGMDTQYF
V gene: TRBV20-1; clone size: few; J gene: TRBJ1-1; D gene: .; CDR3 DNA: TGCAGTGCTAGAAGGCGGACCTCAAGGAACACTGAAGCTTTCTTT; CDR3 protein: CSARRRTSRNTEAFF
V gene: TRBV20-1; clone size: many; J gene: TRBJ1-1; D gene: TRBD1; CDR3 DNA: TGCAGTGCTAGAGGAAGGTACACAGGGGCCATCGTTAACACTGAAGCTTTCTTT; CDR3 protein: CSARGRYTGAIVNTEAFF
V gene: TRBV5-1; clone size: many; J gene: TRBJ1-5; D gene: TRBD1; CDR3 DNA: TGCGCCAGCAGCTTGGGGCCCGGGACAGAGAATCAGCCCCAGCATTTT; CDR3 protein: CASSLGPGTENQPQHF
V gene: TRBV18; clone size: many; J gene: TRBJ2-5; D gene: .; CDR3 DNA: TGTGCCAGCTCACCCCCCCAACGGATACCCCAAGAGACCCAGTACTTC; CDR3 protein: CASSPPQRIPQETQYF
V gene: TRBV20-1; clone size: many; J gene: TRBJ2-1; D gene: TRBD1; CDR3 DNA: TGCAGTGCTGACAGGGTCTCCTACAATGAGCAGTTCTTC; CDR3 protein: CSADRVSYNEQFF
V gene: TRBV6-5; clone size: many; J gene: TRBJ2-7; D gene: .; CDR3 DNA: TGTGCCAGCAGTTACTCTGGGACAGCGGGCGGGTCCTACGAGCAGTACTTC; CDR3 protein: CASSYSGTAGGSYEQYF
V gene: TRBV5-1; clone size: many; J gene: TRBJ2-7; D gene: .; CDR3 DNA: TGCGCCAGCAGCGGACCGTACGAGCAGTACTTC; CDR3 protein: CASSGPYEQYF
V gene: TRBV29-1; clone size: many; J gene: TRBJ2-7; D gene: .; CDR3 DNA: TGCAGCGTTGAAGATCCCCAAGGGATTTACGAGCAGTACTTC; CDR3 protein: CSVEDPQGIYEQYF
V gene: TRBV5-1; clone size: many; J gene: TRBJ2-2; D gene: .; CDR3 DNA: TGCGCCAGCAGCTTGCAGGGAGACGGGGAGCTGTTTTTT; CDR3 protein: CASSLQGDGELFF
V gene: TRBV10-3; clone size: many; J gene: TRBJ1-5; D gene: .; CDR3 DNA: TGTGCCATCAGTCCGGACCGAGGACCGTATAGCAATCAGCCCCAGCATTTT; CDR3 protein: CAISPDRGPYSNQPQHF
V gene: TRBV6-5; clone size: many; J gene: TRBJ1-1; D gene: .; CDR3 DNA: TGTGCCAGCAGCCACGGGTTCGAGGCTTTCTTT; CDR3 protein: CASSHGFEAFF
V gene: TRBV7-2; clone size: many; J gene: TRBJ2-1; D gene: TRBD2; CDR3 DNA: TGTGCCAGCAGCTTAGAACTAGCGGTCTACAATGAGCAGTTCTTC; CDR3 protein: CASSLELAVYNEQFF
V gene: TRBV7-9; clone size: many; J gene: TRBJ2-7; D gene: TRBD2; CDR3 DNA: TGTGCCAGCAGCTTACTAGCGGGAGGTTCGGGCTACGAGCAGTACTTC; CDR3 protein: CASSLLAGGSGYEQYF
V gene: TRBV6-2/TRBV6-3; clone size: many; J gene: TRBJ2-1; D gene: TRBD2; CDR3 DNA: TGTGCCAGCTGTTCCCCGGGACTAGTGCAGCAGTTCTTC; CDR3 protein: CASCSPGLVQQFF
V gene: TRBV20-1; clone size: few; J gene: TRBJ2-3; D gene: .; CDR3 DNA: TGCAGTGCTATCCGACTATCCCCCAGCACAGATACGCAGTATTTT; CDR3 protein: CSAIRLSPSTDTQYF
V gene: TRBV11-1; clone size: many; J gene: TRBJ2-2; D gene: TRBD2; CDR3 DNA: TGTGCCAGCAGCTTCGGACTAGGGAATCACGGGGAGCTGTTTTTT; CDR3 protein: CASSFGLGNHGELFF